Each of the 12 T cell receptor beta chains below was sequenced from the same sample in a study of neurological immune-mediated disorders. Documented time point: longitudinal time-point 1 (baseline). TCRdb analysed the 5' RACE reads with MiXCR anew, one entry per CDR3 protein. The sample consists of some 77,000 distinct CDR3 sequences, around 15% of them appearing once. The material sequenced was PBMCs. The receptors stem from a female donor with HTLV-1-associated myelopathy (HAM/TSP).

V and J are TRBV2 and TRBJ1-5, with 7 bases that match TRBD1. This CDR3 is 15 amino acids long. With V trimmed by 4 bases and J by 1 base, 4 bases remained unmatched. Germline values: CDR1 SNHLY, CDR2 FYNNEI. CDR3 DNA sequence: TGTGCCAGCAGTGTGTTCAGGGGGAGCAATCAGCCCCAGCATTTT. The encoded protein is CASSVFRGSNQPQHF.

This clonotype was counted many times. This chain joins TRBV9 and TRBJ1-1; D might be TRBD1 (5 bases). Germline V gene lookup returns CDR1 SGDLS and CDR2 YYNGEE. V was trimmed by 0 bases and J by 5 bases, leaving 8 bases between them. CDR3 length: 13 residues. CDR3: CASSVGPGTEAFF. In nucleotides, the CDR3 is TGTGCCAGCAGCGTAGGACCAGGGACTGAAGCTTTCTTT.

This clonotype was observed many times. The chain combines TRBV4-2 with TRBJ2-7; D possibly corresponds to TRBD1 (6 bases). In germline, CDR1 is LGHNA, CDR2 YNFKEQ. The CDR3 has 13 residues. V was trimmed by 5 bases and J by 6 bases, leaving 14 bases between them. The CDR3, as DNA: TGTGCCAGCAGCGGGGGCCCACAGGGCGAGCAGTACTTC. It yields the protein CASSGGPQGEQYF.

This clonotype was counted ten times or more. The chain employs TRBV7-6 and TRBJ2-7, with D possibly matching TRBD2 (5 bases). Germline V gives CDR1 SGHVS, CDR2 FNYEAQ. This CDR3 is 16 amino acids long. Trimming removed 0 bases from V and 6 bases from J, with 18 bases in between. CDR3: CASSLASGDERSEQYF. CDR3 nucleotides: TGTGCCAGCAGCTTAGCGAGCGGCGACGAGCGGTCCGAGCAGTACTTC.

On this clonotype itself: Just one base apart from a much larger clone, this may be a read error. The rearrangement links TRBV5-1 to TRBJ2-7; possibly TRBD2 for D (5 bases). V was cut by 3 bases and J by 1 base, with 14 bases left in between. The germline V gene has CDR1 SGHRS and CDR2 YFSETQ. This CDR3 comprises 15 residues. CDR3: CASSCGAGSSYEQYF. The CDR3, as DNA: TGCGCCAGCAGCTGTGGCGCGGGTTCTTCCTACGAGCAGTACTTC. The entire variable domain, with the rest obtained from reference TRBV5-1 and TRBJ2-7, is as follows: KAGVTQTPRYLIKTRGQQVTLSCSPISGHRSVSWYQQTPGQGLQFLFEYFSETQRNKGNFPGRFSGRQFSNSRSEMNVSTLELGDSALYLCASSCGAGSSYEQYFGPGTRLTVT.

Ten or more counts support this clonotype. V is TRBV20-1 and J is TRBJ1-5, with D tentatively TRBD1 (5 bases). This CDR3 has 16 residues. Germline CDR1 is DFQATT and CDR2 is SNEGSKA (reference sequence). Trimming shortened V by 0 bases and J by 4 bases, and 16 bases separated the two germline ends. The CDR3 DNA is TGCAGTGCTAGAGATTTAATTGGAGCAGGGAATCAGCCCCAGCATTTT. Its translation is CSARDLIGAGNQPQHF.

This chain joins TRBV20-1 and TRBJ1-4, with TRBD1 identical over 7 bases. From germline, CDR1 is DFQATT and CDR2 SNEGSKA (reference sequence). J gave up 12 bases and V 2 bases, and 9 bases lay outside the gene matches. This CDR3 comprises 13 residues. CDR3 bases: TGCAGTGCTAGAAACCCCCGGGACAGTGAACTGTTTTTT. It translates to CSARNPRDSELFF.

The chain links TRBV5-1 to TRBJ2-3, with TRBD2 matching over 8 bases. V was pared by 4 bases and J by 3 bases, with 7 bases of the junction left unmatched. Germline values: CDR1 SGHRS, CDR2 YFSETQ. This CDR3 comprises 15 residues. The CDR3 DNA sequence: TGCGCCAGCAGCACGGACGGACTAGCAACAGATACGCAGTATTTT. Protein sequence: CASSTDGLATDTQYF.

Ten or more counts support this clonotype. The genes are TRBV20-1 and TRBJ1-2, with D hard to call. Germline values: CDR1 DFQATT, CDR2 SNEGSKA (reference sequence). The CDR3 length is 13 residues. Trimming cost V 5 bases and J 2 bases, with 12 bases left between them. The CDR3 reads CSAERGLNYGYTF. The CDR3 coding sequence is TGCAGTGCTGAACGCGGACTAAACTATGGCTACACCTTC.

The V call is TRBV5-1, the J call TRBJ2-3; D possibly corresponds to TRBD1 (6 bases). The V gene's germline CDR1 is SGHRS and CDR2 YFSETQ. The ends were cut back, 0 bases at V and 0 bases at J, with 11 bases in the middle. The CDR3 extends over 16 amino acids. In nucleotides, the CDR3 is TGCGCCAGCAGCTTGGGGGGCAGGGGTAGCACAGATACGCAGTATTTT. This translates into CASSLGGRGSTDTQYF.

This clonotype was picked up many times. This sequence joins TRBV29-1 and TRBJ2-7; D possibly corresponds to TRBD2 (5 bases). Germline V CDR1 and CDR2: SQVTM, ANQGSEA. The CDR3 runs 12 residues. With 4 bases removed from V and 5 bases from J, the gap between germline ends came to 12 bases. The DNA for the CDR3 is TGCAGCGTTGGCCAGGTACTAGACGAGCAGTACTTC. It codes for CSVGQVLDEQYF.

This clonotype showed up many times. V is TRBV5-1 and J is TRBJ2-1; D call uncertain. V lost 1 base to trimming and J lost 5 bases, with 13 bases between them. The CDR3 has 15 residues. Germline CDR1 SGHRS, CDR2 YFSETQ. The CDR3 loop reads CASSLTVAYNNEQFF. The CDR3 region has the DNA TGCGCCAGCAGCTTGACAGTTGCCTATAACAATGAGCAGTTCTTC.